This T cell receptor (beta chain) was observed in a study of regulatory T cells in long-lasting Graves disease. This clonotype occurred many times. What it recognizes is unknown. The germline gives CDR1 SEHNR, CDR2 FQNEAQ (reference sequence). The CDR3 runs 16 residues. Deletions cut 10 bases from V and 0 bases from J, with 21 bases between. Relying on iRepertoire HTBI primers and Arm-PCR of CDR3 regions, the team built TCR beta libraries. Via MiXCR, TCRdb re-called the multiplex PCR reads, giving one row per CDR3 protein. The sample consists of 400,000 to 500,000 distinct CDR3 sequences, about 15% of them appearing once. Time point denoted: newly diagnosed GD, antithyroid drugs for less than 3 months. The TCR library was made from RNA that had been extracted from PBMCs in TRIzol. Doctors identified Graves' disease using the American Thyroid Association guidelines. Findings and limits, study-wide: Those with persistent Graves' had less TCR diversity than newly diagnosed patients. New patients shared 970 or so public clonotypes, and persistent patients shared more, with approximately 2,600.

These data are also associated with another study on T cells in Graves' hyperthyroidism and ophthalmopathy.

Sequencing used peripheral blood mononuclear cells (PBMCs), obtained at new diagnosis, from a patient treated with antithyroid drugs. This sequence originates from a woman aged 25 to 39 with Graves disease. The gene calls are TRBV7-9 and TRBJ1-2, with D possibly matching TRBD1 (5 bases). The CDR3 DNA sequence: TGTGCCACCCGAAACAGGAACAGCACAACTAACTATGGCTACACCTTC. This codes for CATRNRNSTTNYGYTF.